This TCR beta chain comes out of a study of control samples from healthy donors and cancer patients. Libraries were prepared by immunoSEQ multiplex PCR; TCRdb keeps only in-frame clonotypes and omits some of them. Among tens of thousands of clones listed, 90% to 95% were seen once. V shed 3 bases and J shed 3 bases, with 16 bases lying between them. Germline loops: CDR1 ENHRY, CDR2 SYGVKD. The CDR3 runs to 16 residues. The sample was blood. The chain employs TRBV10-3 and TRBJ2-3, with D possibly matching TRBD2 (6 bases). The clonotype was recovered from a man in his 60s in good health. CDR3 sequence (DNA): TGTGCCATCAGTGAACGACGCGGGACGGGTACAGATACGCAGTATTTT. This translates into CAISERRGTGTDTQYF.